The 18 T cell receptor beta chains below come from one sample, sequenced in a study of cytomegalovirus exposure and HLA in healthy donors. This PCR relied on a set of 60 Vbeta primers and 13 Jbeta primers. Some clones are missing from TCRdb's copy, which holds only in-frame ones; the method was immunoSEQ multiplex PCR. This sample lists 50,000 to 70,000 clones; its ten largest clones have roughly 4%. Sample: PBMCs. The receptors come from a male donor in good health and CMV-seronegative.

V usage is TRBV11-2 and J usage is TRBJ2-3; 8 positions match TRBD2. The trim removed 3 bases at V and 8 bases at J, leaving 19 bases unmatched. Germline values: CDR1 SGHAT, CDR2 FQNNGV. The CDR3 spans 18 residues. DNA for the CDR3: TGTGCCAGCAGCTTGGGGTGGGTTTCGGGAGGGCCTACGGGTACGCAGTATTTT. Its translation: CASSLGWVSGGPTGTQYF.

This chain joins TRBV29-1 and TRBJ1-4; weak D call: TRBD1 (6 bases). The germline V and J ends were trimmed by 4 bases and 6 bases, with 12 bases remaining between them. The length of the CDR3 is 13 residues. Germline loops: CDR1 SQVTM, CDR2 ANQGSEA. In nucleotides, the CDR3 is TGCAGCGTTGGTGGCAGGGGTTATGAAAAACTGTTTTTT. It translates to CSVGGRGYEKLFF.

The V and J genes are TRBV9 and TRBJ2-7, with 12 bases matching TRBD2. The CDR3 sequence is 17 residues long. Germline V gene data show CDR1 as SGDLS and CDR2 as YYNGEE. V lost 0 bases to trimming and J lost 6 bases; unmatched junction nucleotides: 10. CDR3: CASSVGLAGGPEGEQYF. As DNA, the CDR3 is TGTGCCAGCAGCGTAGGCCTAGCGGGAGGGCCAGAGGGCGAGCAGTACTTC. The whole variable domain, filled in from reference TRBV9 and TRBJ2-7, reads DSGVTQTPKHLITATGQRVTLRCSPRSGDLSVYWYQQSLDQGLQFLIQYYNGEERAKGNILERFSAQQFPDLHSELNLSSLELGDSALYFCASSVGLAGGPEGEQYFGPGTRLTVT.

The chain has TRBV19 and TRBJ1-3; D is unresolved. This CDR3 contains 14 residues. Germline CDR1 is LNHDA and CDR2 is SQIVND (reference sequence). Trimming cost V 9 bases and J 0 bases, with 12 bases left between them. The CDR3 DNA reads TGTGCCAGCGCTCCCACGAGCTCTGGAAACACCATATATTTT. Encoded protein: CASAPTSSGNTIYF.

The genes are TRBV6-5 and TRBJ1-2, with 10 bases identical to TRBD1. Trimming cost V 2 bases and J 4 bases; bases outside gene matches: 7. Germline assignment: CDR1 MNHEY and CDR2 SVGAGI. The CDR3 extends over 16 amino acids. CDR3 bases: TGTGCCAGCAGTTACGCCCGGACAGGGGGATCCTATGGCTACACCTTC. Translated: CASSYARTGGSYGYTF.

The rearrangement links TRBV6-1 to TRBJ1-2; D remains ambiguous. Germline assignment: CDR1 MNHNS and CDR2 SASEGT. The ends were cut back, 4 bases at V and 4 bases at J, with 19 bases in the middle. The CDR3 sequence is 16 residues long. CDR3 protein: CASSVQPTRNFYGYTF. The CDR3 region has the DNA TGTGCCAGCAGTGTACAGCCTACCAGAAATTTCTATGGCTACACCTTC.

V is TRBV10-1 and J is TRBJ2-1; 10 nucleotides line up with TRBD2. With V trimmed by 9 bases and J by 14 bases, 4 bases remained unmatched. Germline lookup yields CDR1 WNHNN and CDR2 SYGVQD (reference sequence). The CDR3 has 10 amino acids. CDR3 nucleotides: TGCGCCAGGAATAGCGGGGGGAAGTTCTTC. This sequence encodes CARNSGGKFF.

The chain joins TRBV30 to TRBJ2-7; the D gene is possibly TRBD2 (6 bases). CDR3 size: 12 residues. CDR1 and CDR2 (germline): GTSNPN, SVGIG (reference sequence). V was pared by 8 bases and J by 9 bases, with 20 bases between. CDR3 DNA sequence: TGTGCCAACGCCGGGCCCGCGGGGCGGCAGTACTTC. As protein: CANAGPAGRQYF.

The chain joins TRBV6-5 to TRBJ2-1; TRBD2 matches 9 bases. With V trimmed by 2 bases and J by 5 bases, 7 bases remained unmatched. Per the germline V gene, CDR1 is MNHEY and CDR2 is SVGAGI. This CDR3 has 16 amino acids. In nucleotides, the CDR3 is TGTGCCAGCAGTTACCTTCGGCTAGCGGGACACAATGAGCAGTTCTTC. Its protein is CASSYLRLAGHNEQFF.

This chain connects TRBV11-2 to TRBJ2-1, with a weak D call TRBD2 (6 bases). Trimming left V 5 bases short and J 6 bases short, with 14 bases between. This CDR3 spans 14 amino acids. Germline V gene lookup returns CDR1 SGHAT and CDR2 FQNNGV. The CDR3 DNA reads TGTGCCAGCAGCCCTGGAACGGGAGCCAATGAGCAGTTCTTC. It yields the protein CASSPGTGANEQFF.

This chain joins TRBV11-3 and TRBJ2-3; D is ambiguous. This CDR3 contains 14 residues. V was shortened by 4 bases and J by 4 bases, with 12 bases between the two germline ends. Germline CDR1 reads SGHNT; CDR2 reads YENEEA. The CDR3 region has the DNA TGTGCCAGCAGCTCTCCTCGCGAGGCAGATACGCAGTATTTT. Translated: CASSSPREADTQYF.

V usage is TRBV19 and J usage is TRBJ1-5; D remains unclear. CDR1 is LNHDA and CDR2 is SQIVND in the germline V gene (reference sequence). Trimming removed 5 bases from V and 4 bases from J, with 18 bases in between. The CDR3 loop spans 16 amino acids. CDR3 DNA sequence: TGTGCCAGTAGTTTGAGCATCCCGGCCAGGAATCAGCCCCAGCATTTT. Translating it yields CASSLSIPARNQPQHF.

This chain connects TRBV4-3 to TRBJ1-2, with 7 positions matching TRBD1. The junction had 8 bases not matched to a gene; V was cut back by 4 bases and J by 3 bases. In germline, CDR1 is LGHNA, CDR2 YSLEER. The CDR3 length is 15 residues. The CDR3 sequence: CASSRYRGIDYGYTF. As DNA, the CDR3 is TGCGCCAGCAGCCGGTACAGGGGTATTGACTATGGCTACACCTTC.

With regard to this clone: At one boundary the junction diverges from the germline segment, which might be a read error. This chain connects TRBV5-5 to TRBJ2-7, with D unresolved. This CDR3 region has 12 residues. CDR1 SGHKS and CDR2 YYEKEE come from the germline V gene (reference sequence). The CDR3 nucleotides are TGTACCAGCAGCTCGGGTTGGCGAGAGCAGTACTTC. Its translation: CTSSSGWREQYF.

Frequency places this clone as medium-sized. The genes are TRBV19 and TRBJ1-3, with D possibly matching TRBD1 (5 bases). V shed 7 bases and J shed 4 bases, with 14 bases lying between them. CDR3 length: 14 residues. In germline, CDR1 is LNHDA, CDR2 SQIVND (reference sequence). CDR3 coding DNA: TGTGCCAGTACCTCCGCGGGGCGAGGAAACACCATATATTTT. Its translation is CASTSAGRGNTIYF.

The chain carries TRBV6-5 and TRBJ2-2; TRBD2 is a possible D gene (6 bases). Germline V gene lookup returns CDR1 MNHEY and CDR2 SVGAGI. The germline V and J ends were trimmed by 6 bases and 1 base, with 12 bases remaining between them. CDR3 length equals 15 residues. The CDR3 protein is CASSQDYMNTGELFF. The DNA for the CDR3 is TGTGCCAGCAGCCAGGACTACATGAACACCGGGGAGCTGTTTTTT.

V is TRBV10-3 and J is TRBJ2-3, with 13 bases fitting TRBD2. Trimming cost V 6 bases and J 6 bases; bases outside gene matches: 15. This CDR3 is built from 18 residues. CDR1 is ENHRY, CDR2 SYGVKD, per germline. The CDR3 DNA sequence: TGTGCCATCAGAAAAGGCCAGGGGGGACTAGCGGGATACGATACGCAGTATTTT. The encoded protein is CAIRKGQGGLAGYDTQYF.

This rearrangement joins TRBV5-6 to TRBJ1-2; 11 bases match TRBD1. J was trimmed by 4 bases and V by 4 bases; bases with no gene match: 3. This CDR3 has 14 amino acids. Germline CDR1 is SGHDT and CDR2 is YYEEEE. The CDR3 protein is CASSPGTGGYGYTF. CDR3 nucleotide sequence: TGTGCCAGCAGCCCCGGGACAGGGGGCTATGGCTACACCTTC.